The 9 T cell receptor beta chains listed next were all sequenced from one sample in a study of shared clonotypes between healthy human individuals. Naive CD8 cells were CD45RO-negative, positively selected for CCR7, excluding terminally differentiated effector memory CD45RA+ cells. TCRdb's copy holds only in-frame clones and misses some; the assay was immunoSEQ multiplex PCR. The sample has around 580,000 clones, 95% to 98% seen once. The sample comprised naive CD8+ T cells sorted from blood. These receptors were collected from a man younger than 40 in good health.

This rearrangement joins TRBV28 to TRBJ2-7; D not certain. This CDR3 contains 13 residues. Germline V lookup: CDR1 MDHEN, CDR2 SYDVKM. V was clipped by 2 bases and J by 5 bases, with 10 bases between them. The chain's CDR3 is CASSLKGLDEQYF. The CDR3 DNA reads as TGTGCCAGCAGTTTAAAGGGCCTCGACGAGCAGTACTTC.

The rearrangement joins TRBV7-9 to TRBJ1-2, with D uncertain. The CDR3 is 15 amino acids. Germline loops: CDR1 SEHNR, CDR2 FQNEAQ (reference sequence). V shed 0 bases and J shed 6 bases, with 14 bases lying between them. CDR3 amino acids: CASSLARQANDGYTF. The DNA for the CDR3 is TGTGCCAGCAGCTTAGCCCGGCAGGCGAATGATGGCTACACCTTC. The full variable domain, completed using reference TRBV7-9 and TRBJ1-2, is DTGVSQNPRHKITKRGQNVTFRCDPISEHNRLYWYRQTLGQGPEFLTYFQNEAQLEKSRLLSDRFSAERPKGSFSTLEIQRTEQGDSAMYLCASSLARQANDGYTFGSGTRLTVV.

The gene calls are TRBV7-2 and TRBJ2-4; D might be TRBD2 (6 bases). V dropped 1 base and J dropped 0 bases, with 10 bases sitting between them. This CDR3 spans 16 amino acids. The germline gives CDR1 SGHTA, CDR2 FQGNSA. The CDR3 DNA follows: TGTGCCAGCAGCTTAGAGGGAGGACTAGCCAAAAACATTCAGTACTTC. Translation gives CASSLEGGLAKNIQYF.

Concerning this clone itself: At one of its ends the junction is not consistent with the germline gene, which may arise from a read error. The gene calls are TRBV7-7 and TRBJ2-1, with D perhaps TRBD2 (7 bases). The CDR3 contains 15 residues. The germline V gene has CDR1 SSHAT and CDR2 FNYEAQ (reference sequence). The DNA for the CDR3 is TGTGCTAGCAGCCCCTGGGGGGGGCGGGAGCCCCTTTGGTTCTTC. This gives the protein CASSPWGGREPLWFF. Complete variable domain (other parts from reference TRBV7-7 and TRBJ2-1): GAGVSQSPRYKVTKRGQDVTLRCDPISSHATLYWYQQALGQGPEFLTYFNYEAQPDKSGLPSDRFSAERPEGSISTLTIQRTEQRDSAMYRCASSPWGGREPLWFFGPGTRLTVL.

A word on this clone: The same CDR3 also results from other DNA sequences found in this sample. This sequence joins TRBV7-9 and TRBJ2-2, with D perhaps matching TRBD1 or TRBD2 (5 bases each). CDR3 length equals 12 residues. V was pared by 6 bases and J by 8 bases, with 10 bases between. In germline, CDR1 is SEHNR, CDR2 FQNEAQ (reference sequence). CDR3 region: CASSLGVGELFF. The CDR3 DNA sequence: TGTGCCAGCAGTTTGGGGGTTGGGGAGCTGTTTTTT.

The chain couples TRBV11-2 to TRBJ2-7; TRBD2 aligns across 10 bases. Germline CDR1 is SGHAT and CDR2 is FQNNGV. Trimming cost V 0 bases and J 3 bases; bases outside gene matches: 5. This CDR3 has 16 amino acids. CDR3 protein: CASSLDMASGGYEQYF. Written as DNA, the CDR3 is TGTGCCAGCAGCTTAGATATGGCTAGCGGGGGCTACGAGCAGTACTTC. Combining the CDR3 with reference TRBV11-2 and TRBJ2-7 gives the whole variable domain EAGVAQSPRYKIIEKRQSVAFWCNPISGHATLYWYQQILGQGPKLLIQFQNNGVVDDSQLPKDRFSAERLKGVDSTLKIQPAKLEDSAVYLCASSLDMASGGYEQYFGPGTRLTVT.

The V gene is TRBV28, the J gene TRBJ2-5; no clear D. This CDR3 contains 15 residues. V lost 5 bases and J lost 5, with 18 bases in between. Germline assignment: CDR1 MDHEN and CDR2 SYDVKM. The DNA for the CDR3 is TGTGCCAGCAGTACCCCTCACAAGGACGGGGAGACCCAGTACTTC. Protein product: CASSTPHKDGETQYF.

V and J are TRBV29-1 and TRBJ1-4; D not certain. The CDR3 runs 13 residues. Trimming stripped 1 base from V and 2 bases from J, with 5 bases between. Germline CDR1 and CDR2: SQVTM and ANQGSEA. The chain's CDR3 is CSVEGTTNEKLFF. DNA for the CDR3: TGCAGCGTTGAAGGCACGACTAATGAAAAACTGTTTTTT.

CDR3: CASRLRGFRQYF. CDR3 bases: TGTGCCAGCCGCCTCAGGGGATTTCGGCAGTACTTC. The chain recombines TRBV6-1 with TRBJ2-7, with D tentatively TRBD1 (6 bases). Per the germline V gene, CDR1 is MNHNS and CDR2 is SASEGT. V shed 8 bases and J shed 9 bases, with 17 bases lying between them. The CDR3 has 12 amino acids.